This is a list of T cell receptor beta chains from one sample in a study of blood T cell repertoires in COVID-19. The method was immunoSEQ multiplex PCR; TCRdb's version includes in-frame clones alone and lacks a portion of them. The table lists a few hundred thousand clones, around 87% of them singletons, with approximately 2.9% in the top ten. Sequenced material: peripheral blood. These receptors were obtained from a human donor in a cohort sampled during active COVID-19. CDR3s include the opening cysteine and the closing phenylalanine or tryptophan. D genes are given only for firm matches. Part of the rows lack a size; the others show once, few, many or a class for expanded clones.

D	V	size	J	CDR3	DNA
TRBD1	TRBV27	.	TRBJ2-7	CASGLLQGRAVEQYF	TGTGCCAGCGGATTACTACAGGGGAGAGCGGTCGAGCAGTACTTC
.	TRBV6-6	.	TRBJ2-7	CASSPQGRFAYEQYF	TGTGCCAGCAGTCCCCAAGGGAGGTTCGCCTACGAGCAGTACTTC
.	TRBV5-3	.	TRBJ1-3	CARSLIGSTIYF	TGTGCCAGAAGCTTAATAGGGAGCACCATATATTTT
TRBD2	TRBV11-2	.	TRBJ2-1	CASSSRTSGRATYNEQFF	TGTGCCAGCAGCTCCCGGACTAGCGGGAGGGCCACCTACAATGAGCAGTTCTTC
TRBD1	TRBV5-1	.	TRBJ2-3	CASSLASRGLGTDTQYF	TGCGCCAGCAGCTTGGCTTCCAGGGGGCTGGGCACAGATACGCAGTATTTT
.	TRBV19	.	TRBJ1-5	CASSAGQPQHF	TGTGCCAGTAGTGCGGGGCAGCCCCAGCATTTT
.	TRBV2	.	TRBJ1-6	CASSDRDWLAPLHF	TGTGCCAGCAGTGACAGGGACTGGTTGGCACCCCTCCACTTT
.	TRBV27	.	TRBJ1-6	CASRMSDNSPLHF	TGTGCCAGCAGAATGTCAGATAATTCACCCCTCCACTTT
TRBD1	TRBV30	once	TRBJ1-4	CAWAGQGATNEKLFF	TGTGCCTGGGCGGGACAGGGGGCAACTAATGAAAAACTGTTTTTT
.	TRBV28	.	TRBJ1-2	CASSFAGANYGYTF	TGTGCCAGCAGTTTCGCCGGAGCTAACTATGGCTACACCTTC
TRBD1	TRBV9	.	TRBJ1-2	CASSGDSDRGRFSMGGYTF	TGTGCCAGCAGCGGAGACTCCGACAGGGGGCGATTTTCAATGGGTGGCTACACCTTC
.	TRBV3-1/TRBV3-2	.	TRBJ2-5	CASSQDLAGSEETQYF	TGTGCCAGCAGCCAAGATCTTGCGGGCAGCGAAGAGACCCAGTACTTC
.	TRBV27	.	TRBJ2-7	CASSFGHGVGSTEYF	TGTGCCAGCAGTTTCGGCCACGGAGTTGGGTCCACGGAGTACTTC
.	TRBV19	.	TRBJ1-1	CASSTVRAPNTEAFF	TGTGCCAGTAGTACGGTCAGGGCCCCGAACACTGAAGCTTTCTTT
TRBD2	TRBV7-6	once	TRBJ2-5	CASSFTSGGEETQYF	TGTGCCAGCAGCTTTACGTCTGGGGGGGAAGAGACCCAGTACTTC
.	TRBV7-2	once	TRBJ2-5	CASSLLVGTPETQYF	TGTGCCAGCAGCTTACTGGTGGGGACACCAGAGACCCAGTACTTC
TRBD1	TRBV5-1	.	TRBJ2-1	CASSVDRGVGGHNEQFF	TGCGCCAGCAGCGTTGACAGGGGGGTAGGTGGACACAATGAGCAGTTCTTC
TRBD2	TRBV24-1	.	TRBJ2-1	CATSDPIGTRDNEQFF	TGTGCCACCAGTGATCCCATAGGGACTAGGGACAATGAGCAGTTCTTC
TRBD2	TRBV7-2	.	TRBJ2-1	CASSLDSGGAYNEQFF	TGTGCCAGCAGCTTAGATAGCGGGGGGGCCTACAATGAGCAGTTCTTC
TRBD2	TRBV4-1	.	TRBJ2-1	CASSPSNGGNEQFF	TGCGCCAGCAGCCCTTCAAACGGGGGGAATGAGCAGTTCTTC
TRBD2	TRBV6-4	.	TRBJ2-1	CASKRTSGNGEQFF	TGTGCCAGCAAGCGGACTAGCGGGAACGGTGAGCAGTTCTTC
.	TRBV7-9	.	TRBJ1-2	CASSPEAATYGYTF	TGTGCCAGCAGCCCGGAGGCAGCAACCTATGGCTACACCTTC
.	TRBV29-1	.	TRBJ2-1	CSAPQGSVSYNEQFF	TGCAGCGCACCCCAGGGCTCGGTCTCCTACAATGAGCAGTTCTTC
TRBD1	TRBV5-1	once	TRBJ2-1	CASSLGQGSYNEQFF	TGCGCCAGCAGCTTGGGACAGGGCTCCTACAATGAGCAGTTCTTC
TRBD2	TRBV6-6	.	TRBJ2-1	CASNTGRGGRLQFF	TGTGCCAGCAATACTGGACGGGGGGGCCGCCTTCAGTTCTTC
TRBD2	TRBV5-1	.	TRBJ2-1	CASSRTSGGANEQFF	TGCGCCAGCAGCCGGACTAGCGGGGGGGCCAATGAGCAGTTCTTC
.	TRBV5-4	.	TRBJ2-3	CASSAGGLSTDTQYF	TGTGCCAGCAGCGCCGGGGGGCTTAGCACAGATACGCAGTATTTT
.	TRBV5-1	.	TRBJ2-1	CASSSGPSYNEQFF	TGCGCCAGCAGCTCAGGTCCTTCCTACAATGAGCAGTTCTTC
.	TRBV21-1	.	TRBJ1-4	CASSKEDRGGEKLFF	TGTGCCAGCAGCAAAGAGGACAGGGGTGGGGAAAAACTGTTTTTT
.	TRBV30	.	TRBJ2-1	CAWSFVGGEVGEQFF	TGTGCCTGGAGTTTCGTAGGGGGGGAGGTCGGTGAGCAGTTCTTC
TRBD2	TRBV5-1	.	TRBJ2-3	CASSSKLAGGGADTQYF	TGCGCCAGCAGCTCTAAACTAGCGGGAGGCGGGGCAGATACGCAGTATTTT
TRBD1	TRBV7-9	.	TRBJ2-7	CASSLGQGAFASYEQYF	TGTGCCAGCAGCCTGGGACAGGGGGCATTTGCCTCCTACGAGCAGTACTTC
TRBD2	TRBV5-1	few	TRBJ2-7	CASSLGEAGVASSYEQYF	TGCGCCAGCAGCTTGGGGGAAGCGGGAGTAGCTAGCTCCTACGAGCAGTACTTC
.	TRBV21-1	.	TRBJ1-3	CASSKADRGYRTAMAGNTIYF	TGTGCCAGCAGCAAAGCGGACAGGGGGTATCGTACTGCTATGGCTGGAAACACCATATATTTT
.	TRBV7-9	.	TRBJ2-3	CASSTRGEPTDTQYF	TGTGCCAGCAGCACGCGCGGGGAGCCCACAGATACGCAGTATTTT
.	TRBV5-6	few	TRBJ2-7	CASSSGSYEQYF	TGTGCCAGCAGCTCGGGAAGCTACGAGCAGTACTTC
.	TRBV2	.	TRBJ2-1	CAGMERLLTPEQFF	TGTGCCGGTATGGAGAGACTCCTCACGCCTGAGCAGTTCTTC
.	TRBV14	.	TRBJ1-3	CASSIGNTIYF	TGTGCCAGCAGTATTGGAAACACCATATATTTT
TRBD2	TRBV2	.	TRBJ2-7	CASSDRLAGRHEQYF	TGTGCCAGCAGTGATAGGCTAGCGGGACGCCACGAGCAGTACTTC
.	TRBV12-3/TRBV12-4	.	TRBJ1-1	CASSFLGGSEAFF	TGTGCCAGCAGTTTTTTAGGAGGCAGCGAAGCTTTCTTT
TRBD1	TRBV3-1/TRBV3-2	.	TRBJ1-6	CASSQRQGVSLNSPLHF	TGTGCCAGCAGCCAACGACAGGGGGTCTCACTTAATTCACCCCTCCACTTT
.	TRBV21-1	.	TRBJ1-3	CASSKGGTGNPGGSGNTIYF	TGTGCCAGCAGCAAAGGGGGGACAGGGAACCCAGGGGGCTCTGGAAACACCATATATTTT
TRBD1	TRBV11-2	.	TRBJ2-4	CASSREDRARAKNIQYF	TGTGCCAGCAGCCGAGAAGACAGGGCGAGGGCCAAAAACATTCAGTACTTC
.	TRBV15	.	TRBJ1-6	CATSPRTGTIDLKGSPLHF	TGTGCCACCAGTCCCCGAACAGGGACTATTGATCTTAAGGGTTCACCCCTCCACTTT
TRBD2	TRBV6-2/TRBV6-3	.	TRBJ2-7	CASSLASSGRAEYEQYF	TGTGCCAGCAGTTTGGCCTCTAGCGGGAGGGCTGAATACGAGCAGTACTTC
.	TRBV6-1	.	TRBJ2-7	CASSERRRAEIGYEQYF	TGTGCCAGCAGTGAACGCAGGCGAGCAGAGATAGGATACGAGCAGTACTTC
TRBD2	TRBV6-5	.	TRBJ2-5	CASSSSGSGGQETQYF	TGTGCCAGCAGTTCATCGGGTAGCGGGGGCCAAGAGACCCAGTACTTC
.	TRBV2	.	TRBJ2-2	CASSELDLSTGELFF	TGTGCCAGCAGTGAATTGGACTTGTCCACCGGGGAGCTGTTTTTT
.	TRBV2	.	TRBJ1-1	CASSLDSAEAFF	TGTGCCAGCAGCCTCGACAGTGCTGAAGCTTTCTTT
.	TRBV6-4	once	TRBJ1-1	CASSAGRDTEAFF	TGTGCCAGCAGTGCGGGGAGGGACACTGAAGCTTTCTTT
TRBD2	TRBV5-1	once	TRBJ2-7	CASSWGSGDPYEQYF	TGCGCCAGCAGCTGGGGTAGCGGGGATCCCTACGAGCAGTACTTC
.	TRBV6-6	.	TRBJ2-7	CASSSNYEQYF	TGTGCCAGCAGTTCCAACTACGAGCAGTACTTC
TRBD2	TRBV9	.	TRBJ2-3	CASSVERGSTDTQYF	TGTGCCAGCAGCGTGGAGCGGGGATCCACAGATACGCAGTATTTT
.	TRBV10-3	.	TRBJ1-1	CAISESAGVNTEAFF	TGTGCCATCAGTGAGTCAGCAGGTGTGAACACTGAAGCTTTCTTT
TRBD2	TRBV3-1/TRBV3-2	.	TRBJ2-5	CASSLPPSGAGAQYF	TGTGCCAGCAGCCTTCCCCCTAGCGGGGCAGGGGCCCAGTACTTC